The 31 T cell receptor beta chains listed next were all sequenced from one sample in a study of blood T cells in healthy people across ages (dated by TCRdb to between 2014 and 2017). Library prep was done by 5' RACE. The instrument was an Illumina HiSeq 2500. A second PCR of about 6 to 11 cycles was performed with a sample-barcoded 5' primer and a J-beta primer mix. The public reads were reanalyzed by TCRdb: fastp trimming at Q25, MiXCR alignment, in-frame beta chains only. Records with the same CDR3 protein are collapsed into one entry carrying the most frequent genes and DNA. A total of roughly 1,500,000 distinct CDR3 sequences appear in this sample, approximately 32% of them only once. Together, the top ten hold approximately 10% of the sample. Sample: blood. The receptors stem from a woman aged 30 to 39 in good health.

Only a few counts were recorded for this clonotype. This chain uses TRBV27 with TRBJ2-7; the D is unclear. The length of the CDR3 is 13 residues. Germline CDR1 and CDR2: MNHEY and SMNVEV (reference sequence). Trimming stripped 3 bases from V and 3 bases from J, with 9 bases between. As DNA, the CDR3 is TGTGCCAGCAGTTTCGGGTTTAACTACGAGCAGTACTTC. It yields the protein CASSFGFNYEQYF.

This clonotype was counted between two and nine times. One junction end disagrees with the germline gene, perhaps due to a read error. This chain links TRBV12-3 or TRBV12-4 with TRBJ2-2; TRBD2 aligns across 7 bases. This CDR3 region has 16 residues. This CDR3 is CASSLLSASGTGERFF. The CDR3 nucleotides are TGTGCCAGCAGTTTACTTTCGGCTAGCGGCACCGGGGAGCGGTTTTTT.

The table lists this clonotype with a few counts. The gene calls are TRBV20-1 and TRBJ2-7, with TRBD1 matching over 9 bases. The CDR3 is 16 residues long. Germline values: CDR1 DFQATT, CDR2 SNEGSKA (reference sequence). V lost 4 bases and J lost 0; bases outside the gene matches: 10. As DNA, the CDR3 is TGCAGTGCTACCTCCCTGGGACAGGGTTTCTCCTACGAGCAGTACTTC. Its protein is CSATSLGQGFSYEQYF.

The J gene is TRBJ2-6, the V gene TRBV11-2, with 9 bases lining up with TRBD2. The CDR3 spans 18 residues. V dropped 5 bases and J dropped 0; count of bases not matched to a gene: 8. CDR1 is SGHAT and CDR2 is FQNNGV in the germline V gene. CDR3 protein: CASSPTAGGISGANVLTF. DNA of the CDR3: TGTGCCAGCAGCCCGACGGCGGGAGGGATCTCTGGGGCCAACGTCCTGACTTTC. Based on the CDR3 plus reference TRBV11-2 and TRBJ2-6, the full variable domain is EAGVAQSPRYKIIEKRQSVAFWCNPISGHATLYWYQQILGQGPKLLIQFQNNGVVDDSQLPKDRFSAERLKGVDSTLKIQPAKLEDSAVYLCASSPTAGGISGANVLTFGAGSRLTVL.

A few counts support this clonotype. V and J are TRBV12-5 and TRBJ2-3; possible D gene TRBD2, 5 bases. The V gene lost 6 bases and the J gene lost 2 bases, with 6 bases spanning the gap. The germline V gene has CDR1 LGHNT and CDR2 FRNRAP. The CDR3 contains 12 residues. The CDR3 bases are TGTGCTAGTGGACTAGACACAGATACGCAGTATTTT. Translated, it gives CASGLDTDTQYF.

Points on this clonotype: A single base separates this from a much larger clone, so it may be a read error. This chain joins TRBV29-1 and TRBJ2-7; D possibly matches TRBD1 or TRBD2 (5 bases each). Between the trimmed V and J ends, which lost 2 bases and 6 bases, there was a span of 14 bases. Germline assignment: CDR1 SQVTM and CDR2 ANQGSEA. The CDR3 sequence is 13 residues long. CDR3 region: CSVEIRDGCEQYF. The CDR3 nucleotides are TGCAGCGTTGAAATTCGGGACGGCTGCGAGCAGTACTTC.

The chain combines TRBV5-1 with TRBJ2-3; D gene unclear. Trimming removed 2 bases at V and 5 bases at J, with 15 bases between. This CDR3 has 15 residues. Looked up from germline, CDR1 is SGHRS and CDR2 is YFSETQ. The CDR3 DNA reads TGCGCCAGCAGCTTCCAGTGGGAACCCCTAGATACGCAGTATTTT. Translation: CASSFQWEPLDTQYF. Looking up the rest from reference TRBV5-1 and TRBJ2-3 gives the full variable domain: KAGVTQTPRYLIKTRGQQVTLSCSPISGHRSVSWYQQTPGQGLQFLFEYFSETQRNKGNFPGRFSGRQFSNSRSEMNVSTLELGDSALYLCASSFQWEPLDTQYFGPGTRLTVL.

The rearrangement joins TRBV5-6 to TRBJ1-5; TRBD1 matches 9 bases. Per germline, CDR1 SGHDT and CDR2 YYEEEE. CDR3 length: 16 amino acids. With V trimmed by 2 bases and J by 2 bases, 5 bases remained unmatched. CDR3 residues: CASSLQGAGGNQPQHF. The CDR3 region has the DNA TGTGCCAGCAGCTTACAGGGGGCGGGGGGCAATCAGCCCCAGCATTTT.

The gene calls are TRBV6-1 and TRBJ2-1; tentatively, D is TRBD2 (6 bases). CDR1 is MNHNS and CDR2 is SASEGT in the germline V gene. The CDR3 runs 14 residues. V lost 6 bases to trimming and J lost 0 bases, with 9 bases between them. The CDR3 reads CASRWRDSYNEQFF. The CDR3 DNA reads TGTGCCAGCAGGTGGCGGGACTCCTACAATGAGCAGTTCTTC.

This clonotype was seen only a few times. This chain links TRBV6-1 with TRBJ1-2, with 7 bases aligning to TRBD1. The germline V gene has CDR1 MNHNS and CDR2 SASEGT. V lost 6 bases to trimming and J lost 4 bases; unmatched junction nucleotides: 11. This CDR3 has 15 amino acids. The chain's CDR3 is CASSYRDSRLYGYTF. CDR3 sequence (DNA): TGTGCCAGCAGCTACCGGGACAGTCGACTCTATGGCTACACCTTC.

The rearrangement uses TRBV4-2 and TRBJ2-2; D is perhaps TRBD2 (7 bases). This CDR3 has 16 residues. Germline V gene data show CDR1 as LGHNA and CDR2 as YNFKEQ. Trimming took off 6 bases at V and 5 bases at J, with 19 bases between the two ends. Written as DNA, the CDR3 is TGTGCCAGCAGGATCGGGAACGGGGGGCGAACCGGGGAGCTGTTTTTT. Its translation is CASRIGNGGRTGELFF.

This clonotype was detected a few times. This chain links TRBV20-1 with TRBJ2-3; D not certain. This CDR3 comprises 13 residues. Germline assignment: CDR1 DFQATT and CDR2 SNEGSKA (reference sequence). Between the trimmed V and J ends, which lost 2 bases and 6 bases, there was a span of 12 bases. This chain's CDR3 is CSARSAQWDTQYF. The DNA of the CDR3 is TGCAGTGCTAGATCGGCGCAATGGGATACGCAGTATTTT.

This clonotype has only a few counts. The genes are TRBV5-1 and TRBJ2-1; 8 bases are shared with TRBD2. The length of the CDR3 is 16 residues. Germline loops: CDR1 SGHRS, CDR2 YFSETQ. V was clipped by 0 bases and J by 8 bases; unmatched bases: 10. The CDR3 spells CASSLAVSGISDEQFF. Here the CDR3 DNA reads TGCGCCAGCAGCTTGGCTGTTAGCGGGATTTCGGATGAGCAGTTCTTC.

For this clonotype: A read error may account for a junction end that differs from germline. This chain uses TRBV5-4 with TRBJ2-1; TRBD2 matches at 14 bases. Germline values: CDR1 SGHNT, CDR2 YYREEE (reference sequence). The CDR3 totals 16 residues. The CDR3 DNA sequence: TGTGCCAGCAGTGGACTAGCGGGGGGCCTTTACAATGAGCGGTTCTTC. Translating gives CASSGLAGGLYNERFF.

This clonotype was recorded only once. This rearrangement joins TRBV9 to TRBJ1-2; D not certain. CDR3 length: 14 residues. Germline lookup yields CDR1 SGDLS and CDR2 YYNGEE. V lost 4 bases and J 4 bases, leaving 14 bases between the germline ends. For the CDR3, the DNA is TGTGCCAGCAGCCCAGAGAGTCCTTCCTATGGCTACACCTTC. Its protein product is CASSPESPSYGYTF. Looking up the rest from reference TRBV9 and TRBJ1-2 gives the full variable domain: DSGVTQTPKHLITATGQRVTLRCSPRSGDLSVYWYQQSLDQGLQFLIQYYNGEERAKGNILERFSAQQFPDLHSELNLSSLELGDSALYFCASSPESPSYGYTFGSGTRLTVV.

Many counts were recorded for this clonotype. The chain carries TRBV12-3 or TRBV12-4 and TRBJ1-2; possibly TRBD1 for D (5 bases). The V and J ends lost 10 bases and 7 bases respectively, with 13 bases between them. The CDR3 length is 11 residues. The CDR3 region has the DNA TGTGCCACTGCCCCCGGGGGTGGCTACACCTTC. This encodes CATAPGGGYTF.

The CDR3 region is CASSSGAGSNEQYF. CDR3 sequence (DNA): TGTGCCAGCAGTTCGGGGGCAGGGAGCAACGAGCAGTACTTC. This sequence joins TRBV27 and TRBJ2-7, with D perhaps being TRBD1 or TRBD2 (6 bases each). Germline V gene data show CDR1 as MNHEY and CDR2 as SMNVEV (reference sequence). Trimming cost V 4 bases and J 5 bases, with 15 bases left between them. CDR3 length equals 14 residues.

This clonotype has a handful of counts. The rearrangement joins TRBV21-1 to TRBJ2-5. TRBV21-1 is annotated as a pseudogene. CDR3 length equals 12 residues. The CDR3: CASSNIEETQYF. The CDR3 DNA reads TGTGCCAGCAGCAATATTGAAGAGACCCAGTACTTC.

This clonotype was counted only a few times. The chain links TRBV7-2 to TRBJ1-6; D is unclear. The V and J ends lost 3 bases and 12 bases respectively, with 6 bases between them. The CDR3 extends over 11 amino acids. The germline V gene has CDR1 SGHTA and CDR2 FQGNSA. CDR3 DNA sequence: TGTGCCAGCAGCTTTGGGTTACCCCTCCACTTT. Its protein product is CASSFGLPLHF.

This clonotype has a handful of counts. This sequence joins TRBV6-5 and TRBJ1-2; D is undetermined. CDR1 MNHEY and CDR2 SVGAGI come from the germline V gene. The length of the CDR3 is 18 residues. Trimming pared 4 bases from V and 3 bases from J, leaving 24 bases between. The CDR3, as DNA: TGTGCCAGCAGTTCTACCGCCCTGGGGAGGGAGGTCTACTATGGCTACACCTTC. As protein: CASSSTALGREVYYGYTF.

The V and J genes are TRBV29-1 and TRBJ2-5; the D is unclear. Trimming took off 2 bases at V and 5 bases at J, with 12 bases between the two ends. The CDR3 covers 13 residues. Germline V CDR1 and CDR2: SQVTM, ANQGSEA. Here the CDR3 DNA reads TGCAGCGTTGAACGTGAGGTTGGGGAGACCCAGTACTTC. Protein product: CSVEREVGETQYF.

The V and J genes are TRBV13 and TRBJ1-1, with a weak D call TRBD1 (6 bases). V was cut by 5 bases and J by 1 base, with 17 bases left in between. CDR1 is PRHDT, CDR2 FYEKMQ, per germline (reference sequence). The CDR3 sequence is 16 residues long. The DNA for the CDR3 is TGTGCCAGCAGCCGCCCCGGGGGCGATCGGAACACTGAAGCTTTCTTT. It is translated as CASSRPGGDRNTEAFF.

CDR3 residues: CASSTLGPAYEQYF. CDR3 sequence (DNA): TGTGCCAGCAGCACCCTCGGGCCTGCCTACGAGCAGTACTTC. The rearrangement links TRBV7-4 to TRBJ2-7; the D is unclear. The CDR3 is 14 amino acids. Trimming stripped 5 bases from V and 2 bases from J, with 13 bases between. The germline V gene has CDR1 SGHVT and CDR2 SQSDAQ.

This clonotype came up a few times. The chain recombines TRBV6-1 with TRBJ2-1; 9 bases fit TRBD2. CDR1 and CDR2 (germline): MNHNS, SASEGT. CDR3 length equals 14 residues. Germline trimming cut 8 bases from V and 6 bases from J; bases unmatched to any gene: 8. The CDR3 reads CASPLSGRPNEQFF. The CDR3 nucleotides read TGTGCCAGCCCGCTCAGCGGGAGGCCCAATGAGCAGTTCTTC.

This clonotype was seen a few times. The chain links TRBV12-3 or TRBV12-4 to TRBJ1-2; no reliable D call. The CDR3 sequence is 12 residues long. V lost 0 bases and J lost 7, with 6 bases in between. CDR3 bases: TGTGCCAGCAGTTTAGCGAGGGCTGGCTACACCTTC. It is translated as CASSLARAGYTF.

As regards this clonotype: In this CDR3 the conserved last residue, phenylalanine or tryptophan, is missing, so a read error is likely. The chain has TRBV7-9 and TRBJ2-1; 16 nucleotides match TRBD2. CDR1 SEHNR and CDR2 FQNEAQ come from the germline V gene (reference sequence). J was trimmed by 9 bases and V by 1 base; bases with no gene match: 6. This CDR3 has 17 amino acids. The CDR3 coding sequence is TGTGCCAGCAGCTTAGAGTCGGGACTAGCGGGAGGGTTTGAGCAGTTCTGC. Amino acids: CASSLESGLAGGFEQFC.

This chain links TRBV20-1 with TRBJ1-1, with no clear D. CDR3 length: 12 amino acids. The germline CDR1 and CDR2 sequences are DFQATT and SNEGSKA (reference sequence). V was clipped by 3 bases and J by 3 bases, with 8 bases between them. This chain's CDR3 is CSASLGDTEAFF. The DNA of the CDR3 is TGCAGTGCTAGCCTAGGCGACACTGAAGCTTTCTTT.

This clonotype was counted ten times or more. The V gene is TRBV5-6, the J gene TRBJ2-6, with a weak D call TRBD2 (5 bases). There are 14 residues in the CDR3. The germline V gene encodes CDR1 SGHDT and CDR2 YYEEEE. Trimming took off 2 bases at V and 2 bases at J, with 5 bases between the two ends. The CDR3, as DNA: TGTGCCAGCAGCTTCGGGGCTGGGGCCAACGTCCTGACTTTC. It codes for CASSFGAGANVLTF.

The chain combines TRBV2 with TRBJ2-5; no reliable D call. V was clipped by 5 bases and J by 4 bases, with 14 bases between them. Germline CDR1 SNHLY, CDR2 FYNNEI. This CDR3 contains 14 residues. CDR3 nucleotide sequence: TGTGCCAGCAGTAGCCGCATAGCAGGAGAGACCCAGTACTTC. Its protein is CASSSRIAGETQYF. Using reference TRBV2 and TRBJ2-5 for the parts outside the CDR3, the full variable domain is EPEVTQTPSHQVTQMGQEVILRCVPISNHLYFYWYRQILGQKVEFLVSFYNNEISEKSEIFDDQFSVERPDGSNFTLKIRSTKLEDSAMYFCASSSRIAGETQYFGPGTRLLVL.

This clonotype came up a few times. The V gene is TRBV3-1, the J gene TRBJ2-1; D unclear. Trimming removed 1 base from V and 5 bases from J, with 9 bases in between. This CDR3 has 14 amino acids. The germline V gene has CDR1 LGHDT and CDR2 YNNKEL (reference sequence). CDR3 coding DNA: TGTGCCAGCAGCCAAGTCATCGGAAACAATGAGCAGTTCTTC. It codes for CASSQVIGNNEQFF.

CDR3 residues: CATSGGSDYGYTF. CDR3 nucleotides: TGTGCCACCAGTGGGGGGTCAGACTATGGCTACACCTTC. V and J are TRBV24-1 and TRBJ1-2, with D maybe TRBD1 (5 bases). V lost 5 bases and J lost 3, with 9 bases in between. Germline lookup yields CDR1 KGHDR and CDR2 SFDVKD. The CDR3 spans 13 residues.